What follows describes a single T cell receptor beta chain. The entry originates in a study of blood T cell repertoires in COVID-19. In the authors' workflow: Reference gene primer amplification yielded estimated nucleated cell counts. Produced via immunoSEQ multiplex PCR; TCRdb's table is partial and in-frame only. The DNA was the basis for D and trimming; V, J and clone size are from that table. The sample yields 50,000 or so clones, about 84% seen once. The sequencing sample was made of peripheral blood. This clonotype was obtained from a middle-aged man with active COVID-19.

CDR3 in DNA: TGTGCCAGCAGCTTAAGCGCCCTAAACACTGAAGCTTTCTTT. Its translation is CASSLSALNTEAFF. The chain uses TRBV7-9 and TRBJ1-1; no clear D gene. Trimming removed 2 bases at V and 2 bases at J, with 9 bases between. Germline lookup yields CDR1 SEHNR and CDR2 FQNEAQ (reference sequence). CDR3 size: 14 residues.